This T cell receptor (beta chain) was sequenced for a study of Graves' ophthalmopathy and Graves' hyperthyroidism. Amplified material comprised TCR beta CDR3 regions derived from RNA transcripts. An opening RT-PCR round employed HTBI primers and preceded a second-round multiplex PCR. From the multiplex PCR reads, TCRdb called clonotypes with MiXCR, one entry per CDR3 protein. The sample yields 200,000 to 250,000 distinct CDR3 sequences, approximately 28% seen once. The CDR3 runs to 14 residues. V was shortened by 5 bases and J by 3 bases, with 14 bases between the two germline ends. CDR1 is LNHDA and CDR2 is SQIVND in the germline V gene (reference sequence). Patients were left out if they had other autoimmune diseases, uncontrolled infections, pregnancy or lactation.

This chain joins TRBV19 and TRBJ2-7, with D tentatively TRBD1 (5 bases). The sample consisted of peripheral blood. This clonotype originated in a man aged 50 or older with Graves' ophthalmopathy. CDR3 sequence (DNA): TGTGCCAGTAGTGGCTCATGGGGCAGCTACGAGCAGTACTTC. It codes for CASSGSWGSYEQYF.